This record concerns one T cell receptor beta chain sequence. Its antigen is unidentified. The data derive from a study of blood T cells in healthy people across ages. Regarding the study as a whole: Considered underestimates were the diversity estimates obtained from one million T cells.

The V gene end was trimmed by 4 bases and the J gene end by 6 bases; junction bases not matched to a gene: 11. Germline CDR1 SGHRS, CDR2 YFSETQ. CDR3 length: 16 residues. A second PCR of 7 to 11 cycles used a sample-barcoded 5' primer and a J-beta primer mix. TCRdb re-analysed the 5' RACE reads in MiXCR, keeping a single row per CDR3 protein. The repertoire holds about 1.4 million distinct CDR3 sequences, roughly 59% seen once, with about 6.7% in the top ten. The chain links TRBV5-1 to TRBJ2-3, with 10 bases that match TRBD2. The sequencing input was blood. The sequence was collected from a man aged 18 to 29 in good health. Here the CDR3 reads CASSPLSSGSADTQYF. DNA of the CDR3: TGCGCCAGCAGCCCCCTTTCTAGCGGGAGTGCGGATACGCAGTATTTT. Drawing the rest from reference TRBV5-1 and TRBJ2-3, the complete variable domain is KAGVTQTPRYLIKTRGQQVTLSCSPISGHRSVSWYQQTPGQGLQFLFEYFSETQRNKGNFPGRFSGRQFSNSRSEMNVSTLELGDSALYLCASSPLSSGSADTQYFGPGTRLTVL.